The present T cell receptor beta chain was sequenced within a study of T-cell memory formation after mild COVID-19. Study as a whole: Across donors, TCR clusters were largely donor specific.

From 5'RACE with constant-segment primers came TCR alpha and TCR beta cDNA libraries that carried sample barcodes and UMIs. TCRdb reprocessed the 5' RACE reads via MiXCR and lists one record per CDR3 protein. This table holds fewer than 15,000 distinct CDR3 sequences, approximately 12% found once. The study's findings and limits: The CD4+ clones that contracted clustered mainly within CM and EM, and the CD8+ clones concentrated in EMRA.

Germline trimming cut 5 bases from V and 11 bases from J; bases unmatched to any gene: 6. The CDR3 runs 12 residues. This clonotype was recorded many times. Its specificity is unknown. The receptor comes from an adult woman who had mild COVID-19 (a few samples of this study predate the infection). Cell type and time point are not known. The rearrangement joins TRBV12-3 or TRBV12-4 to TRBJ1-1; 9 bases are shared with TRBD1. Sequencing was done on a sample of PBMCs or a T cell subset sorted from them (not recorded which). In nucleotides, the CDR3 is TGTGCCAGCAGTCTCCCGGGACAGGGCGCTTTCTTT. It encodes CASSLPGQGAFF.